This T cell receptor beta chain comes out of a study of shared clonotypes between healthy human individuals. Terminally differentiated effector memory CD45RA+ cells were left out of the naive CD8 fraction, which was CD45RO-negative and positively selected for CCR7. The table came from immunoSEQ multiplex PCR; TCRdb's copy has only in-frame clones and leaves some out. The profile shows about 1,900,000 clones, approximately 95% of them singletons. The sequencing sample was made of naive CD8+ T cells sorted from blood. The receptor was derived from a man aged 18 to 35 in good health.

The CDR3 is CASSYSLGYTGELFF. Here the CDR3 DNA reads TGTGCCAGCAGTTACTCGTTAGGGTACACCGGGGAGCTGTTTTTT. V and J are TRBV6-5 and TRBJ2-2; D ambiguous. The germline V and J ends were trimmed by 0 bases and 3 bases, with 8 bases remaining between them. CDR3 length equals 15 residues. Germline V gives CDR1 MNHEY, CDR2 SVGAGI.